The entry below gives a single TCR beta chain sequence along with its context. Its antigen remains unidentified. CDR3 regions of TCR beta were amplified from RNA transcripts. Scientists carried out first-round RT-PCR using HTBI primers and then a second-round multiplex PCR. Via MiXCR, TCRdb re-called the multiplex PCR reads, giving one row per CDR3 protein. The data show about 740,000 distinct CDR3 sequences, with 40% seen just once and 44% held by the top ten. The sample is drawn from a study of Graves' ophthalmopathy and Graves' hyperthyroidism. Clinical symptoms, serum thyroxine, TRAb, thyroid ultrasound and orbital computed tomography were relied on for diagnosis. V was cut by 0 bases and J by 3 bases, with 11 bases left in between. The CDR3 length is 16 residues. The germline gives CDR1 SGHTA, CDR2 FQGNSA. Broader study findings: Ophthalmopathy and stable hyperthyroidism were discriminated by a 13-signature model, with roughly 86% sensitivity and 65% to 83% specificity. Among thyroid clonotypes expanded above 0.001 frequency, most also appeared in blood.

Source material: peripheral blood. This chain links TRBV7-2 with TRBJ2-2, with D tentatively TRBD2 (6 bases). The TCR originated in an adult man with Graves' ophthalmopathy. Here the CDR3 DNA reads TGTGCCAGCAGCTTAGCTAGCGGACCCGACACCGGGGAGCTGTTTTTT. Its protein product is CASSLASGPDTGELFF.